The 3 T cell receptor beta chains below were found in one sample sequenced in a study of blood T cell repertoires in COVID-19. Using immunoSEQ multiplex PCR, the repertoire was profiled, and TCRdb retains in-frame clones only, with some absent. The data show more than 150,000 clones, around 80% seen once. The sequencing input was peripheral blood. These receptors were obtained from a woman of 80 years or more with active or convalescent COVID-19.

The chain is built from TRBV5-1 and TRBJ1-5; maybe TRBD1 (6 bases). The germline V gene encodes CDR1 SGHRS and CDR2 YFSETQ. The CDR3 is 15 amino acids. V lost 4 bases and J lost 3, with 14 bases in between. The CDR3 coding sequence is TGCGCCAGCAGCCCCGAGGACAGCCTCAATCAGCCCCAGCATTTT. Protein: CASSPEDSLNQPQHF.

CDR3 region: CAWGLAGGRETQYF. In DNA, the CDR3 is TGTGCCTGGGGACTAGCGGGGGGGCGAGAGACCCAGTACTTC. V gene TRBV30 combines with J gene TRBJ2-5; TRBD2 aligns across 15 bases. V lost 5 bases and J lost 4; bases outside the gene matches: 2. The CDR3 has 14 residues. The V gene's germline CDR1 is GTSNPN and CDR2 SVGIG (reference sequence).

This clone turned up a few times. This chain joins TRBV27 and TRBJ2-1; 10 bases match TRBD1. Germline V lookup: CDR1 MNHEY, CDR2 SMNVEV (reference sequence). V shed 6 bases and J 2 bases; nucleotides not matched to a gene: 13. The CDR3 contains 18 residues. CDR3 bases: TGTGCCAGCAGACCAACAAGAACCGGACAGGGGGCCTACAATGAGCAGTTCTTC. Translating gives CASRPTRTGQGAYNEQFF.